This T cell receptor beta chain appears in the sequencing data of a study of T cell repertoires in cytomegalovirus infection. Study in general: A matching HLA type, together with CMV infection, was signaled by public TCR beta signatures.

TCRdb re-called the reads through MiXCR, storing one row per CDR3 protein. Of 400,000 or so distinct CDR3 sequences in the sample, approximately 31% were seen once. Whole-study results and caveats: The cumulative frequency of public TCR beta families distinguished individuals who carried CMV together with the relevant HLA. In two of eight donors, the top clonotype was HLA-C-restricted CMV-specific.

As concerns this clonotype: Its antigen remains unknown.

The clonotype originates from a human donor in good health (CMV status not recorded). Some clones in this sample may be carry-over from other donors' samples. The sample was PBMCs.

The CDR3 is CASSPTSGGASTYEQYF. In DNA form, the CDR3 reads TGTGCCAGCAGCCCTACTAGCGGGGGAGCAAGTACCTACGAGCAGTACTTC. The chain joins TRBV11-1 to TRBJ2-7; 11 bases agree with TRBD2. There are 17 residues in the CDR3. Germline V CDR1 and CDR2: SGHAT, FQDESV (reference sequence). Losses at the gene ends were 5 bases for V and 2 bases for J; bases not matched to a gene: 11.